This passage covers 10 T cell receptor beta chains from one sample sequenced in a study of blood T cell repertoires in COVID-19. Profiling relied on immunoSEQ multiplex PCR, and the TCRdb table lists in-frame clones only, not all of them. There are around 150,000 clones in the sample; around 84% occur only once, and approximately 18% lies in the top ten. Specimen: peripheral blood. These receptors were collected from a woman of 80 years or more with acute or convalescent COVID-19.

The V call is TRBV4-2, the J call TRBJ2-3; 8 nucleotides agree with TRBD2. Per germline, CDR1 LGHNA and CDR2 YNFKEQ. The CDR3 runs to 15 residues. Trimming removed 0 bases from V and 5 bases from J; junction bases left unmatched: 4. The CDR3 loop is CASSQDLLAGDTQYF. The CDR3 DNA sequence: TGTGCCAGCAGCCAAGATCTCCTAGCGGGAGATACGCAGTATTTT.

This chain uses TRBV5-1 with TRBJ2-3, with TRBD2 matching over 8 bases. The J segment lost 4 bases and the V segment lost 4 bases, leaving 11 bases of the junction unmatched. The CDR3 covers 16 residues. Looked up from germline, CDR1 is SGHRS and CDR2 is YFSETQ. The DNA of the CDR3 is TGCGCCAGCAGCCCCGGCGGGGGGACTTCTCCAGATACGCAGTATTTT. Residues: CASSPGGGTSPDTQYF.

The chain employs TRBV5-4 and TRBJ2-2; tentative D call: TRBD1 (5 bases). The germline V gene has CDR1 SGHNT and CDR2 YYREEE (reference sequence). This CDR3 contains 16 residues. The ends were cut back, 3 bases at V and 2 bases at J, with 14 bases in the middle. CDR3 in DNA: TGTGCCAGCAGCTCCAGGGTAGGTGACAACACCGGGGAGCTGTTTTTT. Translation: CASSSRVGDNTGELFF.

The V call is TRBV21-1, the J call TRBJ1-3; the D call in the table, TRBD1, was not verified against the DNA. TRBV21-1 is a known pseudogene. CDR3 length: 18 amino acids. This CDR3 is CASSKSGQKDDSGNTIYF. As DNA, the CDR3 is TGTGCCAGCAGCAAAAGTGGACAGAAGGATGACTCTGGAAACACCATATATTTT.

The chain combines TRBV7-9 with TRBJ1-5, with no clear D. V lost 5 bases, J lost 0 bases, and 8 bases lay in between. The CDR3 sequence is 14 residues long. Germline assignment: CDR1 SEHNR and CDR2 FQNEAQ (reference sequence). The CDR3 reads CASSPDYSNQPQHF. The CDR3 bases are TGTGCCAGCAGCCCTGACTATAGCAATCAGCCCCAGCATTTT.

This sequence joins TRBV12-3 or TRBV12-4 and TRBJ1-2, with D tentatively TRBD1 (6 bases). Trimming took 6 bases from V and 4 from J, leaving 9 bases between them. CDR3 length equals 12 residues. The CDR3 DNA reads TGTGCCAGCAGCAGGGACATCTATGGCTACACCTTC. It codes for CASSRDIYGYTF.

This chain joins TRBV6-6 and TRBJ1-1; TRBD1 matches at 8 bases. The CDR3 is made up of 15 amino acids. CDR1 is MNHNY, CDR2 SVGAGI, per germline (reference sequence). J was trimmed by 0 bases and V by 6 bases; bases with no gene match: 6. CDR3 residues: CASRPGQGLNTEAFF. The CDR3 DNA follows: TGTGCCAGCAGGCCAGGACAGGGTTTGAACACTGAAGCTTTCTTT.

This sequence joins TRBV5-1 and TRBJ2-5, with TRBD1 matching over 8 bases. There are 17 residues in the CDR3. The germline CDR1 and CDR2 sequences are SGHRS and YFSETQ. V shed 2 bases, J shed 1 base, and the junction held 10 bases outside the gene matches. CDR3 residues: CASSFVAGGDLQETQYF. The CDR3 region has the DNA TGCGCCAGCAGCTTTGTGGCAGGGGGCGATCTCCAAGAGACCCAGTACTTC.

The chain combines TRBV27 with TRBJ2-7; 7 bases fit TRBD2. CDR1 and CDR2 (germline): MNHEY, SMNVEV (reference sequence). CDR3 length: 16 amino acids. Germline trimming cut 2 bases from V and 4 bases from J; bases unmatched to any gene: 11. The CDR3, as DNA: TGTGCCAGCAGTTTACTCGGGGCTAGCGGACGGTACGAGCAGTACTTC. Encoded protein: CASSLLGASGRYEQYF.

This rearrangement joins TRBV6-2 or TRBV6-3 to TRBJ1-1; the D is unclear. V lost 5 bases and J lost 5, with 9 bases in between. Germline V gene sequence: CDR1 MNHEY, CDR2 SVGEGT. CDR3 length: 12 residues. CDR3 DNA: TGTGCCAGCAGTATGACACTTACTGAAGCTTTCTTT. Its translation: CASSMTLTEAFF.